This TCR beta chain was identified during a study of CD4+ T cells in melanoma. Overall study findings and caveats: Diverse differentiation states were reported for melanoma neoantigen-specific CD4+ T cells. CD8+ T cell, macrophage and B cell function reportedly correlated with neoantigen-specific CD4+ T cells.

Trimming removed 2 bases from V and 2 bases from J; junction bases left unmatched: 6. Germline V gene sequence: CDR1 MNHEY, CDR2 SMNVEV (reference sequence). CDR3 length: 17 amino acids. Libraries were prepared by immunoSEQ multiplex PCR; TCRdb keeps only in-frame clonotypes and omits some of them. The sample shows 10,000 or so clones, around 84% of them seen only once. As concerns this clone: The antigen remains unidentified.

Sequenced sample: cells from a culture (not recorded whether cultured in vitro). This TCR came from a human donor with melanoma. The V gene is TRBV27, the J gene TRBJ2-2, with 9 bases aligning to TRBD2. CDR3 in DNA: TGTGCCAGCAGTTTACGGGGCGGGAGGGTAAACACCGGGGAGCTGTTTTTT. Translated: CASSLRGGRVNTGELFF.